These 3 T cell receptor beta chains came from one sample sequenced in a study of blood T cell repertoires in COVID-19. Produced via immunoSEQ multiplex PCR; TCRdb's table is partial and in-frame only. The data contain under 150,000 clones, over 75% of them singletons. The sequenced sample consisted of PBMCs or T cells enriched from blood (not recorded which). These receptors all come from a man between 45 and 60 years old in a cohort exposed to, infected with or recovered from COVID-19 (not recorded which).

The V gene is TRBV7-8, the J gene TRBJ2-1, with a possible D match to TRBD2 (5 bases). Trimming removed 1 base at V and 7 bases at J, with 14 bases between. CDR3 length: 15 amino acids. CDR1 and CDR2 from the germline V gene are SGHVS and FQNEAQ. This chain's CDR3 is CASSLVGDNYNEQFF. The CDR3, as DNA: TGTGCCAGCAGCTTAGTGGGAGATAATTATAATGAGCAGTTCTTC.

The table lists this clone with a count of one. The rearrangement joins TRBV6-5 to TRBJ2-7, with 7 bases fitting TRBD1. J lost 1 base, V lost 7 bases, and 4 bases had no gene match. The CDR3 is 13 residues long. Germline lookup yields CDR1 MNHEY and CDR2 SVGAGI. The CDR3 is CASKQGVSYEQYF. The CDR3 nucleotides read TGTGCCAGCAAGCAGGGGGTATCCTACGAGCAGTACTTC.

J is TRBJ1-1 and V is TRBV30; D unclear. Trimming removed 0 bases from V and 5 bases from J, with 7 bases in between. This CDR3 is 12 amino acids long. Germline CDR1 and CDR2: GTSNPN and SVGIG (reference sequence). DNA of the CDR3: TGTGCCTGGAGTGTAGAGTGGACTGAAGCTTTCTTT. This encodes CAWSVEWTEAFF.